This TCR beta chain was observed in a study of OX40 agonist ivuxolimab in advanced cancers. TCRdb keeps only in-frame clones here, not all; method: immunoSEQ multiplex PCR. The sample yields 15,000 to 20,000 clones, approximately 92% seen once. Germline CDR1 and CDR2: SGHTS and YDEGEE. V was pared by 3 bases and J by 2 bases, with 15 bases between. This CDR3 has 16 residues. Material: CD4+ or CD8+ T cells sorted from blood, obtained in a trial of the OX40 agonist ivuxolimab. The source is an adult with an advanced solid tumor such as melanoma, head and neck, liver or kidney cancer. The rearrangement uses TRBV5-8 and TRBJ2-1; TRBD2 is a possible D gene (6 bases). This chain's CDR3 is CASSSPFGGTYNEQFF. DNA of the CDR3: TGTGCCAGCAGCTCACCATTTGGCGGGACCTACAATGAGCAGTTCTTC.